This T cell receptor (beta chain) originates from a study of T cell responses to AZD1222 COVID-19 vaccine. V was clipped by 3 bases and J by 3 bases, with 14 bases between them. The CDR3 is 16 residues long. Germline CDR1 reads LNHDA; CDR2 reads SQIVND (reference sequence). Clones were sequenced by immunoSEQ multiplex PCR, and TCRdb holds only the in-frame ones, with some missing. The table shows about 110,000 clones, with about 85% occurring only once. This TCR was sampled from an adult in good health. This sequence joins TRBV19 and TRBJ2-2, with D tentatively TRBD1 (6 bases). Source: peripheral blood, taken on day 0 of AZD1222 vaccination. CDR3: CASSMLTGLYTGELFF. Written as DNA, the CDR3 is TGTGCCAGTAGTATGTTAACAGGGCTATACACCGGGGAGCTGTTTTTT.